This T cell receptor (beta chain) was sequenced during a study of T cells in tuberculosis. Repertoires were generated with immunoSEQ multiplex PCR, while TCRdb's copy carries only in-frame clones and drops some. The sample has tens of thousands of clones; approximately 91% are singletons. Sorting used thawed, overnight-rested PBMC stained with anti-CD3, a viability dye and GMM-loaded CD1B tetramer. The lipid loaded on the CD1B tetramers was C32 glucose monomycolate from Rhodococcus equi. About 100,000 tetramer-negative cells were sorted from each donor. Germline CDR1 SEHNR, CDR2 FQNEAQ (reference sequence). The CDR3 contains 16 residues. Trimming stripped 3 bases from V and 0 bases from J, with 13 bases between.

The sequencing input was CD1b-GMM tetramer-negative cells sorted from PBMCs. This sequence joins TRBV7-9 and TRBJ2-3; perhaps TRBD2 as D (7 bases). The clonotype originates from an adult woman with latent tuberculosis. CDR3 protein: CASSLPGGHSTDTQYF. DNA of the CDR3: TGTGCCAGCAGCTTGCCGGGGGGCCATAGCACAGATACGCAGTATTTT.